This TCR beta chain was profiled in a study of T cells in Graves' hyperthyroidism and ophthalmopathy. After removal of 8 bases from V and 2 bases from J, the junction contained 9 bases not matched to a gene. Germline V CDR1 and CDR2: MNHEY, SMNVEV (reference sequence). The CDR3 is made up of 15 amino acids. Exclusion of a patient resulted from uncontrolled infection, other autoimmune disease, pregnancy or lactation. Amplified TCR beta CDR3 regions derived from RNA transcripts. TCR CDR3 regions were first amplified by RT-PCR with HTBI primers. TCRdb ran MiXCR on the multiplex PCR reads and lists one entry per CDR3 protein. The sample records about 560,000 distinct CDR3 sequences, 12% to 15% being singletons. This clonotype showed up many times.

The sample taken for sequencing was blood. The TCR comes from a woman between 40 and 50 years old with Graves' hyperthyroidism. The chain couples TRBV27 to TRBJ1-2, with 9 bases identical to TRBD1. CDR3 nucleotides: TGTGCCAGCGCTTCCCGGACAGGGGACAACTATGGCTACACCTTC. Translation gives CASASRTGDNYGYTF.